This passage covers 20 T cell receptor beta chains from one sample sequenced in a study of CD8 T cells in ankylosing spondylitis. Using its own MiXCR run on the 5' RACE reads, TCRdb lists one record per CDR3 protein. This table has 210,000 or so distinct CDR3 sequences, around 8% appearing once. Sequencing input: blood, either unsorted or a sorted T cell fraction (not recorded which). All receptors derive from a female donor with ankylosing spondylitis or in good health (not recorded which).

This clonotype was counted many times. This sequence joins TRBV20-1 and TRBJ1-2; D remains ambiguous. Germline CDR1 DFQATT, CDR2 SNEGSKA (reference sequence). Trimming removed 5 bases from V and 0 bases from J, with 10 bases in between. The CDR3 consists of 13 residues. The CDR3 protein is CSASDGANYGYTF. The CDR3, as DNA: TGCAGTGCTTCGGACGGAGCTAACTATGGCTACACCTTC.

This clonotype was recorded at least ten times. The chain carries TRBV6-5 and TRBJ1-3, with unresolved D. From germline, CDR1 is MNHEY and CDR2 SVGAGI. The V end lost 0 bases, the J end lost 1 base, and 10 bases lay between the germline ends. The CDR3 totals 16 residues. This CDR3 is CASSYSMYISGNTIYF. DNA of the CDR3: TGTGCCAGCAGTTACTCGATGTACATATCTGGAAACACCATATATTTT.

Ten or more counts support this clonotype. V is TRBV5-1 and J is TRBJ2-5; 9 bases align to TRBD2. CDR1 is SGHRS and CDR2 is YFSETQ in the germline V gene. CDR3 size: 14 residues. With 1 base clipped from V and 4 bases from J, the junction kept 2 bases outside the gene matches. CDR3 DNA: TGCGCCAGCAGCTTGAAAGCGGGGGGAGAGACCCAGTACTTC. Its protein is CASSLKAGGETQYF.

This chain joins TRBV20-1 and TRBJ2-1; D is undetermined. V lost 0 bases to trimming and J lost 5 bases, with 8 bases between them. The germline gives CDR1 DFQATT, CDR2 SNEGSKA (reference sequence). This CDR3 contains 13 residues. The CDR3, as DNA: TGCAGTGCTAGAGATCGATCAAACAATGAGCAGTTCTTC. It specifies CSARDRSNNEQFF.

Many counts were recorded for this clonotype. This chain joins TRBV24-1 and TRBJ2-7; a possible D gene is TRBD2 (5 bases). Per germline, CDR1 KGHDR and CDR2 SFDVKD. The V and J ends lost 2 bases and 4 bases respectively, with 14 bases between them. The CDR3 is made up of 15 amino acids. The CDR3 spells CATSDSSPRGYEQYF. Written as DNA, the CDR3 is TGTGCCACCAGTGATTCCTCTCCCAGAGGGTACGAGCAGTACTTC.

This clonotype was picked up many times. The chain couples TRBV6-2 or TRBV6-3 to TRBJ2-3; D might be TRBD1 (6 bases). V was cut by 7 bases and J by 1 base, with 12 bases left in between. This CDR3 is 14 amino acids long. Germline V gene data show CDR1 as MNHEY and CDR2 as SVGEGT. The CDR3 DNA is TGTGCCAGCAATACCGGGACACGCACAGATACGCAGTATTTT. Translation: CASNTGTRTDTQYF.

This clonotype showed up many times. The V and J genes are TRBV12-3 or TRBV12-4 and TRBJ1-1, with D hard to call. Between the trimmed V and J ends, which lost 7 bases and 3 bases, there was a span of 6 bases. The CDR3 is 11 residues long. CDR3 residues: CASTLDTEAFF. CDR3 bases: TGTGCCAGCACCTTGGACACTGAAGCTTTCTTT.

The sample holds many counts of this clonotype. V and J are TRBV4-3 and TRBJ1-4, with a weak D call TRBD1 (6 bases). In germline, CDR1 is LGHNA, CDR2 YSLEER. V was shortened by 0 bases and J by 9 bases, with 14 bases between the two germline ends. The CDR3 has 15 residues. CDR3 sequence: CASSQEGQATQKLFF. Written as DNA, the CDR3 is TGCGCCAGCAGCCAAGAGGGACAAGCCACGCAAAAACTGTTTTTT.

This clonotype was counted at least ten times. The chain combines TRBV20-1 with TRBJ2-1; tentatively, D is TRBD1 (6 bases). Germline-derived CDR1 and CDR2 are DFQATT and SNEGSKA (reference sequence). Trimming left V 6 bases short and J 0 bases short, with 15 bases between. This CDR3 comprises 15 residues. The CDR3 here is CSAPGQFSSYNEQFF. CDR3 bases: TGCAGTGCCCCCGGACAGTTTAGCTCCTACAATGAGCAGTTCTTC.

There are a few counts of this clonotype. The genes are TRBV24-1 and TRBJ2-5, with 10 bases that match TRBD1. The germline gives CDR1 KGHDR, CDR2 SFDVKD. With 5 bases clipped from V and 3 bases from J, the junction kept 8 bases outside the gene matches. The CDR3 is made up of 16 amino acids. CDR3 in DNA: TGTGCCACCAGTGCTCCAGGACAGGGGGTCAAAGAGACCCAGTACTTC. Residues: CATSAPGQGVKETQYF.

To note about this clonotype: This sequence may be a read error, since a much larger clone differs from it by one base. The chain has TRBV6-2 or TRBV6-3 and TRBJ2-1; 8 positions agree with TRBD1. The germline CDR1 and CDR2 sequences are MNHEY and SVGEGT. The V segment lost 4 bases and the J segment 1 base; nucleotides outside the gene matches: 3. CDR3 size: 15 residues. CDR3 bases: TGTGCCAGCAGTTTCAGGGGGCTATCCTACAATGAGCAGTTCTTC. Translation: CASSFRGLSYNEQFF.

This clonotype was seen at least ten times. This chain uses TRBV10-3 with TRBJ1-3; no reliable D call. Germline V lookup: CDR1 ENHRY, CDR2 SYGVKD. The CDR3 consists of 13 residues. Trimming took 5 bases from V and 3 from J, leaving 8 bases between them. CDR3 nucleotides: TGTGCCATCAGTCTTTCGTTTGGAAACACCATATATTTT. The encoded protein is CAISLSFGNTIYF.

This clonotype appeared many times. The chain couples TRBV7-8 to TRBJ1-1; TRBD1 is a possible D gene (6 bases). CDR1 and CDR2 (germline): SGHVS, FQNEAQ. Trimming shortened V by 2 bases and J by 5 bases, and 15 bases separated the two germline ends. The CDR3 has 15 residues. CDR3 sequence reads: CASSLKRDIATEAFF. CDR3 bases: TGTGCCAGCAGCTTAAAACGGGACATCGCGACTGAAGCTTTCTTT.

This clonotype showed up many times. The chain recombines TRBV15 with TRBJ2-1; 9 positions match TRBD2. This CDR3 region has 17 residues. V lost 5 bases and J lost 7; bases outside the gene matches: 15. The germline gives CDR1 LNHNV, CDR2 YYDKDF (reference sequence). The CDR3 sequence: CATSGLPGTSYGNEQFF. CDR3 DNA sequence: TGTGCCACCAGCGGACTCCCCGGGACTAGCTACGGGAATGAGCAGTTCTTC.

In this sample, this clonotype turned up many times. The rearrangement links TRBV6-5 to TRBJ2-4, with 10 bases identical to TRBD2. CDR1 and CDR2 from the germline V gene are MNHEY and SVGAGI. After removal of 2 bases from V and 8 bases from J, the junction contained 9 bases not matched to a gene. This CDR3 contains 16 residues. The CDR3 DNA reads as TGTGCCAGCAGTTACGGGGCTAGCGGGAGTGGCGACATTCAGTACTTC. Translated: CASSYGASGSGDIQYF.

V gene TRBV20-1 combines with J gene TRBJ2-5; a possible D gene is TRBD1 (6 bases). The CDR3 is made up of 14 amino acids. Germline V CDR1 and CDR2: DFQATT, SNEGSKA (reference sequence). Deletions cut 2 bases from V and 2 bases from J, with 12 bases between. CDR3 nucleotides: TGCAGTGCTAGAAGAAGAGGGGGTCAAGAGACCCAGTACTTC. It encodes CSARRRGGQETQYF.

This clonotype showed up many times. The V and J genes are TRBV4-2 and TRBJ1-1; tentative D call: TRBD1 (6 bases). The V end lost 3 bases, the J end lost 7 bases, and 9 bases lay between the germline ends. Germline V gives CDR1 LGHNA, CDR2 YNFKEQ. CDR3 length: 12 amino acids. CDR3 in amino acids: CASSQADSEAFF. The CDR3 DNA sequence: TGTGCCAGCAGCCAGGCGGACAGTGAAGCTTTCTTT.

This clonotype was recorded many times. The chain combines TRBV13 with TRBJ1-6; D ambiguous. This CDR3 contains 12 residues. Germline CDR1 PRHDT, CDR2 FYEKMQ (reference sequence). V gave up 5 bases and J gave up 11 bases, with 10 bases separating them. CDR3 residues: CASSRMDAPLHF. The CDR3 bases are TGTGCCAGCAGCAGAATGGATGCACCCCTCCACTTT.

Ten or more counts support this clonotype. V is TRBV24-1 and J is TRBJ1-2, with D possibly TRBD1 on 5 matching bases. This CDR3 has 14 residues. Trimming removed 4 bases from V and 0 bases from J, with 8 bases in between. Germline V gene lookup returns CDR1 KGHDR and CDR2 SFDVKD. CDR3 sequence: CATSEGGSNYGYTF. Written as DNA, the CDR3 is TGTGCCACCAGTGAGGGGGGGTCTAACTATGGCTACACCTTC.

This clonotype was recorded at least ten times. Written as DNA, the CDR3 is TGCAGCGCCGGGACTAGCGGGAGGAGGGGGGCAGATACGCAGTATTTT. Translating gives CSAGTSGRRGADTQYF. The chain joins TRBV20-1 to TRBJ2-3; 15 bases match TRBD2. Germline V CDR1 and CDR2: DFQATT, SNEGSKA (reference sequence). The CDR3 has 16 residues.